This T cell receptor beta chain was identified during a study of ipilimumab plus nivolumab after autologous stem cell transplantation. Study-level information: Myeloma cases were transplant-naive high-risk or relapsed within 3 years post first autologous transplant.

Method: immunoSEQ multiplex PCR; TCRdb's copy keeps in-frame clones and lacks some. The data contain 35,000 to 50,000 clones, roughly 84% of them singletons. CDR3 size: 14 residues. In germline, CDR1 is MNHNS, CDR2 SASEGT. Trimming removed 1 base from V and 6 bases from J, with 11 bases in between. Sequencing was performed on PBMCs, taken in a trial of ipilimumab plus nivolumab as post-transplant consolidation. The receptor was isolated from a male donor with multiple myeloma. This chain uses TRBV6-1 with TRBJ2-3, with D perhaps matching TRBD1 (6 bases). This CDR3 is CASSEGGQGDTQYF. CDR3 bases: TGTGCCAGCAGTGAAGGTGGCCAGGGGGATACGCAGTATTTT.